This T cell receptor (beta chain) was sequenced during a study of tumor-infiltrating lymphocytes in primary liver carcinoma. Each 20-30 mg portion of unsorted bulk tissue served as the source for co-extraction of RNA and DNA. Chronic HBV infection was present in the patients, who were treatment-naive. In germline, CDR1 is LGHNA, CDR2 YNFKEQ. The CDR3 extends over 14 residues, inclusive of both ends. Starting from approximately 0.45 ug of total RNA, TCR beta cDNA was produced with a primer in the constant region. Libraries covering TCR beta were generated through three nested multiplex PCR rounds (using a slightly modified ARM-PCR). Researchers ran the first two PCR rounds for 10 cycles each with TRBV1-TRBV30 forward primers and a C-beta reverse primer. TCRdb re-called the multiplex PCR reads with MiXCR, one entry per CDR3 protein. The sample consists of some 38,000 distinct CDR3 sequences, less than 85% of them appearing once.

General study results and limits: It was tumor-adjacent and tumor-blood pairs that overlapped less than tumor region pairs did. Tumors significantly exceeded blood in top-250-clone fraction (p = 0.039). A small share of top clones, only about 7-24%, was found in all five tumor regions.

With respect to this clonotype: Antigen specificity is unknown. A much bigger clone sits one base away, suggesting this may be a read error. A read error is likely, as this CDR3 ends without the conserved phenylalanine or tryptophan. The DNA is omitted, as the CDR3 cannot be located on it reliably, and the CDR3 follows TCRdb's listing.

V usage is TRBV4-2 and J usage is TRBJ1-1. This receptor was obtained from a man aged 35 to 55 with primary liver carcinoma and hepatitis B virus infection. The sample taken for sequencing was liver tumor tissue from sampling region 4. Subset: tumor region T4, right-lateral pole. CDR3 protein: CASSQDRGNTEAYI.